The subject of this entry is one T cell receptor beta chain. Its antigen is not identified. This sample is drawn from a study of shared clonotypes between healthy human individuals. Study-level information: Three plates were used per donor for CD4 naive, three for CD4 memory, two for CD8 naive and one for CD8 memory. Study-level points and caveats: Among the subsets, naive ones generally showed larger estimated richness than memory ones.

Subsets obtained from CD4+ cells comprised CD45RA+ naive and CD45RA-negative memory cells. There are 15 residues in the CDR3. V lost 2 bases, J lost 4 bases, and 7 bases stayed unmatched. Germline CDR1 reads ENHRY; CDR2 reads SYGVKD. Clones were sequenced by immunoSEQ multiplex PCR, and TCRdb holds only the in-frame ones, with some missing. The repertoire consists of hundreds of thousands of clones, with 60% to 75% occurring once and the leading ten covering more than 1.5%. V gene TRBV10-3 combines with J gene TRBJ1-2, with 7 bases lining up with TRBD1. Sequencing was carried out using memory CD4+ T cells sorted from blood. The subset was: CD45RA-negative fraction. The source of this sequence is a woman aged 30 to 39 in good health. CDR3 DNA sequence: TGTGCCATCAGTGAGGGGCAGGGGGTCTTCTATGGCTACACCTTC. Translation gives CAISEGQGVFYGYTF.